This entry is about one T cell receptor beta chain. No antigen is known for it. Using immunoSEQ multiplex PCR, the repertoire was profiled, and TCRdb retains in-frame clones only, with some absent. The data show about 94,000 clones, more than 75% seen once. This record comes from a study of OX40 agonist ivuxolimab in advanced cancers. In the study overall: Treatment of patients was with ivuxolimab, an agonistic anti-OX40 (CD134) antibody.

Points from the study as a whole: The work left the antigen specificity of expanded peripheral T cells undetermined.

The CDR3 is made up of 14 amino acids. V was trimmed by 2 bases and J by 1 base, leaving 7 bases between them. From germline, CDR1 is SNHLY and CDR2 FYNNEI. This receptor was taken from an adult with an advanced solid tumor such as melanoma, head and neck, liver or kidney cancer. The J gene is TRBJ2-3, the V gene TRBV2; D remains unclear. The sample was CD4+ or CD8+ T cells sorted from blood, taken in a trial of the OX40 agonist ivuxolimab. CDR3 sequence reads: CASSEIQGTDTQYF. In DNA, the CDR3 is TGTGCCAGCAGTGAAATTCAGGGCACAGATACGCAGTATTTT.